This TCR beta chain derives from a study of blood T cell repertoires in COVID-19. Study as a whole: Spain, Italy and the United States supplied samples that represented acute and convalescent COVID-19.

Participant-given clinical history determined each cohort assignment. Per the original methods: Using reference gene primer amplification, nucleated cell counts were estimated. Clones were read by immunoSEQ multiplex PCR, and TCRdb kept only the in-frame ones, dropping some. The V and J calls and clone size were taken over from that table, and D and trimming were inferred from the DNA. Of fewer than 400,000 clones in the sample, roughly 89% were seen once. The CDR3 sequence is 15 residues long. V gene TRBV21-1 combines with J gene TRBJ2-3; the DNA was not compared with TRBD2, the D call given in the table. TRBV21-1 is labeled a pseudogene. The receptor was derived from a woman between 45 and 65 years old who had recovered from COVID-19. Sequenced input: PBMCs or T cells enriched from blood (not recorded which). CDR3 in DNA: TGTGCCAGCAGCGGGGGACTAGCGGTCACAGATACGCAGTATTTT. Amino acids: CASSGGLAVTDTQYF.